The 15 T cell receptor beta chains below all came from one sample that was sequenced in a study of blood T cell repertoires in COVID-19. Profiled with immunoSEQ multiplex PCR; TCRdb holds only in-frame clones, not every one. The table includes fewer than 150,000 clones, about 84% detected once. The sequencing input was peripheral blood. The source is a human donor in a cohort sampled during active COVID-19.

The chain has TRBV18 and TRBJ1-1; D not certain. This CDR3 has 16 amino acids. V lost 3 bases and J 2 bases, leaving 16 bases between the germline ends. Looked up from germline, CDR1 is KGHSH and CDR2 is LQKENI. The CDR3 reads CASSPDPGGRNTEAFF. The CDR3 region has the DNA TGTGCCAGCTCACCGGACCCTGGAGGCCGAAACACTGAAGCTTTCTTT.

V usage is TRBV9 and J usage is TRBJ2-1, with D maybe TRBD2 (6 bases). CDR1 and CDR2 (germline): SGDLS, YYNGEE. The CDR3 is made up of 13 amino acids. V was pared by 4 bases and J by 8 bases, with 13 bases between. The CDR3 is CASSTTSRDEQFF. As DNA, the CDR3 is TGTGCCAGCAGCACAACTAGCCGAGATGAGCAGTTCTTC.

The DNA for the CDR3 is TGTGCCAGTAGTATTGGCAGGGCCAACGAGCAGTACTTC. Encoded protein: CASSIGRANEQYF. The V call is TRBV19, the J call TRBJ2-7, with D maybe TRBD1 (5 bases). The CDR3 runs 13 residues. Trimming took off 3 bases at V and 5 bases at J, with 11 bases between the two ends. Germline CDR1 LNHDA, CDR2 SQIVND (reference sequence).

This chain's CDR3 is CASSEMPDSYQPQHF. The CDR3 region has the DNA TGCGCCAGCAGCGAGATGCCGGACAGCTATCAGCCCCAGCATTTT. The chain joins TRBV4-1 to TRBJ1-5; perhaps TRBD1 as D (6 bases). This CDR3 is 15 amino acids long. Trimming cost V 5 bases and J 5 bases, with 16 bases left between them. Germline V CDR1 and CDR2: MGHRA, YSYEKL.

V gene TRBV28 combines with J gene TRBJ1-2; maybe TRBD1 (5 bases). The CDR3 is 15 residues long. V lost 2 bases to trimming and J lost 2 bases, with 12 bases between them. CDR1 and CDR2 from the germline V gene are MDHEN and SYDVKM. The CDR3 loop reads CASSLGPGGNYGYTF. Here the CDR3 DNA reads TGTGCCAGCAGTTTAGGTCCTGGGGGGAACTATGGCTACACCTTC.

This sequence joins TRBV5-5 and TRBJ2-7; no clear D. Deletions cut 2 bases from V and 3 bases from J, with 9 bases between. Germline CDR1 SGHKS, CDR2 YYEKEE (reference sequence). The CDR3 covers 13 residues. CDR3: CASSFVAGYEQYF. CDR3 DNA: TGTGCCAGCAGCTTCGTCGCAGGCTACGAGCAGTACTTC.

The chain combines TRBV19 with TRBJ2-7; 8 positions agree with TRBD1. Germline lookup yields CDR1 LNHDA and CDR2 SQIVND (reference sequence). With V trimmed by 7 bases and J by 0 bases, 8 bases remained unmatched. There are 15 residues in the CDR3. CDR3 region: CASTSGTGASYEQYF. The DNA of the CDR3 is TGTGCCAGTACCTCCGGGACAGGAGCCTCCTACGAGCAGTACTTC.

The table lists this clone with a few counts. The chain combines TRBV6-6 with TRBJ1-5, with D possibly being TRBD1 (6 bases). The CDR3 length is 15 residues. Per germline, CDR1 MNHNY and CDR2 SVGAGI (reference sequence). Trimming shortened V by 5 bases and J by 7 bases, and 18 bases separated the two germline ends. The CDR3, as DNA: TGTGCCAGCAGTCCGATGTGGGGGCAGGAGCAGCCCCAGCATTTT. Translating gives CASSPMWGQEQPQHF.

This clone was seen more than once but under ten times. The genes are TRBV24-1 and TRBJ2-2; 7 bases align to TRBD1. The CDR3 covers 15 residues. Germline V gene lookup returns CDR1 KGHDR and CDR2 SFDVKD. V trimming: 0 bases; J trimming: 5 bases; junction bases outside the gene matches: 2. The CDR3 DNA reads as TGTGCCACCAGTGATTTGCTGACAGGGACCGGGGAGCTGTTTTTT. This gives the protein CATSDLLTGTGELFF.

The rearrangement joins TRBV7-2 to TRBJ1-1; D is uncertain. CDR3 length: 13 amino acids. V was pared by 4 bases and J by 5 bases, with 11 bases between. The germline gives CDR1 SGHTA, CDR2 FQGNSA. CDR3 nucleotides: TGTGCCAGCAGCTCGAAGAGAGGGACTGAAGCTTTCTTT. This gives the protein CASSSKRGTEAFF.

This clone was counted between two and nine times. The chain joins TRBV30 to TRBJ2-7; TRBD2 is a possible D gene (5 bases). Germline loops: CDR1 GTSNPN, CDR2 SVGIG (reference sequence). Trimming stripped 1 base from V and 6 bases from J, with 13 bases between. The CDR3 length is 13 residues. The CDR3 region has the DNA TGTGCCTGGAGTGGGGGTTTGGGGAGCGAGCAGTACTTC. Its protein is CAWSGGLGSEQYF.

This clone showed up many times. CDR3 protein: CASSLTSGGILTGELFF. The CDR3 coding sequence is TGTGCCAGCAGCTTGACTAGCGGGGGCATTCTCACCGGGGAGCTGTTTTTT. The chain joins TRBV11-2 to TRBJ2-2; 12 bases align to TRBD2. Germline V lookup: CDR1 SGHAT, CDR2 FQNNGV. This CDR3 has 17 amino acids. V shed 3 bases, J shed 4 bases, and the junction held 6 bases outside the gene matches. The full variable domain, with the rest looked up from reference TRBV11-2 and TRBJ2-2, is EAGVAQSPRYKIIEKRQSVAFWCNPISGHATLYWYQQILGQGPKLLIQFQNNGVVDDSQLPKDRFSAERLKGVDSTLKIQPAKLEDSAVYLCASSLTSGGILTGELFFGEGSRLTVL.

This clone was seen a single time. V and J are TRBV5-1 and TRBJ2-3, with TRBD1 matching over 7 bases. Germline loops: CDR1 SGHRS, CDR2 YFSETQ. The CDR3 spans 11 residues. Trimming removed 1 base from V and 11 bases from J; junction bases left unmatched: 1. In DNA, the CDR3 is TGCGCCAGCAGCTTGCGGACAGGGCAGTATTTT. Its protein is CASSLRTGQYF.

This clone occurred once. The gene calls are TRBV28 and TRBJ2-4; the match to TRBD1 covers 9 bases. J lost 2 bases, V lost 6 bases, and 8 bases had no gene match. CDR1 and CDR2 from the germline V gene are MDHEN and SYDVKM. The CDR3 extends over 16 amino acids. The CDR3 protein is CASSQGQGWTKNIQYF. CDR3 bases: TGTGCCAGCAGCCAAGGACAGGGGTGGACCAAAAACATTCAGTACTTC.

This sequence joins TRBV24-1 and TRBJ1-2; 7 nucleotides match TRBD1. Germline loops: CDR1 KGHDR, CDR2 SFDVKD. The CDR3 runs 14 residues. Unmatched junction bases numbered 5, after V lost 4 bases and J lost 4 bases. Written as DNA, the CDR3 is TGTGCCACCAGTGAAACAACAGGGGTCTATGGCTACACCTTC. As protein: CATSETTGVYGYTF.